The TCR beta chain described here comes from a study of T cell responses to AZD1222 COVID-19 vaccine. Deletions cut 3 bases from V and 4 bases from J, with 4 bases between. This CDR3 is 12 amino acids long. The germline V gene has CDR1 MGHRA and CDR2 YSYEKL. This clone has just one count. No antigen is known for it. Study-level results: Repertoires in all cases were sampled only once the peak T cell response had passed. Spike-specific TCR breadth rose after two AZD1222 doses, and depth rose as well. White British people made up most donors, females outnumbered males, and clonal diversity was possibly underestimated.

Some clones are missing from TCRdb's copy, which holds only in-frame ones; the method was immunoSEQ multiplex PCR. The table lists approximately 27,000 clones, 89% of them singletons. The starting material was peripheral blood, obtained on day 0 of AZD1222 vaccination. This clonotype was obtained from an adult in good health. The genes are TRBV4-1 and TRBJ1-5, with D hard to call. CDR3 DNA sequence: TGCGCCAGCAGCCAGGGGAATCAGCCCCAGCATTTT. Protein product: CASSQGNQPQHF.